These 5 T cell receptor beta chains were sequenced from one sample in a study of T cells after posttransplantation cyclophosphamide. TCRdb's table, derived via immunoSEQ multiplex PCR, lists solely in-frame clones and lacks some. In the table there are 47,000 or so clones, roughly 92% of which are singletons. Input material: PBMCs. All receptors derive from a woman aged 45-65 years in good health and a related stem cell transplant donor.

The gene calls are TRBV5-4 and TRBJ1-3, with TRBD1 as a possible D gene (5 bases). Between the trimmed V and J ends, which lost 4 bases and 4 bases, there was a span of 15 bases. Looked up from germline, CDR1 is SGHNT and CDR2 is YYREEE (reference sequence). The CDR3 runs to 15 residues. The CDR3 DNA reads TGTGCCAGCAGCCTGTACAGCAGGGCCGGAAACACCATATATTTT. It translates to CASSLYSRAGNTIYF. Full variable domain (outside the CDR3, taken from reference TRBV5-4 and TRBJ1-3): ETGVTQSPTHLIKTRGQQVTLRCSSQSGHNTVSWYQQALGQGPQFIFQYYREEENGRGNFPPRFSGLQFPNYSSELNVNALELDDSALYLCASSLYSRAGNTIYFGEGSWLTVV.

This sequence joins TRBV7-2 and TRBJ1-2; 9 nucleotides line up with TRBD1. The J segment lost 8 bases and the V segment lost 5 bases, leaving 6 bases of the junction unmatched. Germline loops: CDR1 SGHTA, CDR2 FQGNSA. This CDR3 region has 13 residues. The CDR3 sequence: CASSQRTGEGYTF. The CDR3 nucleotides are TGTGCCAGCAGCCAACGGACAGGGGAGGGCTACACCTTC.

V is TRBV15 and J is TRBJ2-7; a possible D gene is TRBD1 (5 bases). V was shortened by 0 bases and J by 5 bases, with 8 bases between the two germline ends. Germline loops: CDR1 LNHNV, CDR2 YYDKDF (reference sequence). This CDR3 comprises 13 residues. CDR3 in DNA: TGTGCCACCAGCAGAGACAGGGTAGACGAGCAGTACTTC. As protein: CATSRDRVDEQYF.

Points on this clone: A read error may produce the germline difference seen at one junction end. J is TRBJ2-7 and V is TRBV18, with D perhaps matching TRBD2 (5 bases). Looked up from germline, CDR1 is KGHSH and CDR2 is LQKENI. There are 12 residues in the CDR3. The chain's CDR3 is CASSPLAREQHF. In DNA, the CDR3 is TGTGCCAGCTCACCATTAGCAAGGGAGCAGCACTTC.

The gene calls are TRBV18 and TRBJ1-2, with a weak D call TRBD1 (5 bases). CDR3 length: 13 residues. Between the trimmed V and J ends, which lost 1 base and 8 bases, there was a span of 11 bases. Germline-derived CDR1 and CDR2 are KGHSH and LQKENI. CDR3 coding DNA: TGTGCCAGCTCACCACAGGGACTCTCGGGCTACACCTTC. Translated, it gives CASSPQGLSGYTF.